A single sample gave rise to the 2 T cell receptor beta chains below, sequenced in a study of cytomegalovirus exposure and HLA in healthy donors. Primers included in the PCR were 60 Vbeta and 13 Jbeta primers. Sequenced by immunoSEQ multiplex PCR; TCRdb stores in-frame clones only, minus some. The sample carries roughly 100,000 clones, roughly 73% recorded once. Sample: PBMCs. These receptor sequences come from a woman aged 40 to 50 in good health and CMV-seropositive.

For the CDR3, the DNA is TGTGCCAGCAGCCCGGGACAGGGAGAGACCCAGTACTTC. Protein product: CASSPGQGETQYF. The rearrangement uses TRBV7-3 and TRBJ2-5; 9 positions match TRBD1. The CDR3 totals 13 residues. CDR1 and CDR2 from the germline V gene are SGHTA and FQGTGA. Trimming at V came to 5 bases and at J to 4 bases, leaving 2 bases not matched to a gene. The full variable domain, with the rest looked up from reference TRBV7-3 and TRBJ2-5, is GAGVSQTPSNKVTEKGKYVELRCDPISGHTALYWYRQSLGQGPEFLIYFQGTGAADDSGLPNDRFFAVRPEGSVSTLKIQRTERGDSAVYLCASSPGQGETQYFGPGTRLLVL.

V and J are TRBV7-8 and TRBJ2-1; 9 bases align to TRBD2. Germline V gene lookup returns CDR1 SGHVS and CDR2 FQNEAQ. The CDR3 loop spans 17 amino acids. V was pared by 1 base and J by 5 bases, with 9 bases of the junction left unmatched. CDR3: CASSLGLGVAGDNEQFF. CDR3 DNA sequence: TGTGCCAGCAGCTTAGGCTTGGGGGTAGCGGGGGACAATGAGCAGTTCTTC.